This T cell receptor (beta chain) was found in a study of shared clonotypes between healthy human individuals. About the study: Samples came from two female and a few male donors aged 18 to 49. General study points: The represented genetic and exposure-history diversity was limited by the small number of donors. Clonotypes shared by all four sorted-subset donors had higher generation probabilities than non-shared clonotypes.

Comments on this clone: What it binds is unknown.

V shed 7 bases and J 10 bases; nucleotides not matched to a gene: 8. Per the germline V gene, CDR1 is SQVTM and CDR2 is ANQGSEA. The CDR3 is made up of 14 amino acids. Deep was the level at which the assay was run. Method: immunoSEQ multiplex PCR; TCRdb's copy keeps in-frame clones and lacks some. The table includes over 2 million clones, around 92% detected once. The rearrangement uses TRBV29-1 and TRBJ2-1; 15 bases align to TRBD2. This sequence originates from a man aged 18 to 35 in good health. Some clones in this sample may be carry-over from other donors' samples. The specimen sequenced was naive CD4+ T cells from PBMCs. Stated subset: CD45RA+ positively selected. The CDR3 loop reads CSAGLAGGWREQFF. In DNA, the CDR3 is TGCAGCGCCGGACTAGCGGGAGGGTGGAGGGAGCAGTTCTTC.